Each of the 27 T cell receptor beta chains below was sequenced from the same sample in a study of response to subunit inactivated influenza vaccine. TCRdb analysed the RT-PCR reads with MiXCR anew, one entry per CDR3 protein. The table lists a few hundred thousand distinct CDR3 sequences, about 15% of them singletons. Sequencing was performed on PBMCs from blood, taken 12 days after vaccination. Receptor source: a man aged 50-60 years who received an inactivated influenza vaccine.

This clonotype was seen more than once but under ten times. The chain has TRBV7-9 and TRBJ2-1, with 9 nucleotides matching TRBD1. Germline CDR1 is SEHNR and CDR2 is FQNEAQ (reference sequence). The CDR3 totals 16 residues. J was trimmed by 5 bases and V by 5 bases; bases with no gene match: 10. CDR3 residues: CASSIRQGVVNNEQFF. CDR3 bases: TGTGCCAGCAGCATCAGACAGGGGGTGGTAAACAATGAGCAGTTCTTC.

This clonotype was counted only a few times. The DNA of the CDR3 is TGTGCCAACCAGGGGGCTTGGAATGAGCAGTTCTTC. Its translation is CANQGAWNEQFF. The chain links TRBV12-3 or TRBV12-4 to TRBJ2-1; 8 bases line up with TRBD1. The junction had 6 bases not matched to a gene; V was cut back by 10 bases and J by 7 bases. The CDR3 contains 12 residues.

J is TRBJ2-7 and V is TRBV20-1; 9 bases line up with TRBD1. The CDR3 loop spans 14 amino acids. Germline CDR1 DFQATT, CDR2 SNEGSKA (reference sequence). The ends lost 0 bases at V and 3 bases at J; junction bases unmatched: 3. The CDR3 loop is CSAREGTGFYEQYF. Here the CDR3 DNA reads TGCAGTGCTAGAGAAGGGACAGGGTTCTACGAGCAGTACTTC.

This chain uses TRBV2 with TRBJ2-7; D is possibly TRBD1 or TRBD2 (5 bases each). Germline V gene data show CDR1 as SNHLY and CDR2 as FYNNEI. This CDR3 has 14 amino acids. V lost 4 bases and J 6 bases, leaving 16 bases between the germline ends. As DNA, the CDR3 is TGTGCCAGCAGTGTTCAGGGACCTTGGGGCGAGCAGTACTTC. Translation: CASSVQGPWGEQYF.

This clonotype was counted at least ten times. The chain employs TRBV28 and TRBJ1-5, with D possibly being TRBD1 (6 bases). CDR1 MDHEN and CDR2 SYDVKM come from the germline V gene. Deletions cut 8 bases from V and 2 bases from J, with 19 bases between. The CDR3 runs to 16 residues. This CDR3 reads CASSPEGVEGNQPQHF. The CDR3 DNA reads as TGTGCCAGCTCCCCCGAGGGGGTAGAGGGCAATCAGCCCCAGCATTTT. Full variable domain (missing parts from reference TRBV28 and TRBJ1-5): DVKVTQSSRYLVKRTGEKVFLECVQDMDHENMFWYRQDPGLGLRLIYFSYDVKMKEKGDIPEGYSVSREKKERFSLILESASTNQTSMYLCASSPEGVEGNQPQHFGDGTRLSIL.

This clonotype occurred a few times. This chain joins TRBV20-1 and TRBJ2-3, with 7 bases that match TRBD2. The trim removed 5 bases at V and 2 bases at J, leaving 10 bases unmatched. Germline-derived CDR1 and CDR2 are DFQATT and SNEGSKA (reference sequence). The CDR3 sequence is 15 residues long. This CDR3 is CSAPRGRANTDTQYF. In DNA, the CDR3 is TGCAGTGCTCCTCGGGGGAGGGCTAACACAGATACGCAGTATTTT.

This chain connects TRBV11-2 to TRBJ1-1; TRBD1 agrees at 7 bases. Germline-derived CDR1 and CDR2 are SGHAT and FQNNGV. This CDR3 contains 15 residues. With V trimmed by 6 bases and J by 11 bases, 18 bases remained unmatched. CDR3 in DNA: TGTGCCAGCAGAGACCCTGGGGGGACAGAGAGGTTCGCTTTCTTT. Encoded protein: CASRDPGGTERFAFF.

This clonotype came up a few times. The V and J genes are TRBV30 and TRBJ2-1, with 10 bases aligning to TRBD2. CDR1 GTSNPN and CDR2 SVGIG come from the germline V gene (reference sequence). This CDR3 is built from 14 residues. Trimming removed 5 bases from V and 6 bases from J; junction bases left unmatched: 7. Here the CDR3 DNA reads TGTGCCTGGGGAAGCGGGAGGGCCGTCAATGAGCAGTTCTTC. It translates to CAWGSGRAVNEQFF.

In its sample, this clonotype was seen a few times. The chain combines TRBV20-1 with TRBJ2-7, with unresolved D. With 1 base removed from V and 2 bases from J, the gap between germline ends came to 9 bases. CDR1 is DFQATT, CDR2 SNEGSKA, per germline (reference sequence). CDR3 size: 13 residues. DNA of the CDR3: TGCAGTGCTAGAGTGGCACCAACCTACGAGCAGTACTTC. Its protein product is CSARVAPTYEQYF.

This clonotype is a singleton in its sample. This chain joins TRBV25-1 and TRBJ2-3, with 9 bases that match TRBD1. The CDR3 is made up of 17 amino acids. With V trimmed by 4 bases and J by 4 bases, 12 bases remained unmatched. Germline CDR1 and CDR2: MGHDK and SYGVNS. The CDR3 DNA is TGTGCCAGCAGTGGCGGCGGACAGGGGTGGTGGGCAGATACGCAGTATTTT. This codes for CASSGGGQGWWADTQYF. The variable domain in full, with the rest retrieved from reference TRBV25-1 and TRBJ2-3, is EADIYQTPRYLVIGTGKKITLECSQTMGHDKMYWYQQDPGMELHLIHYSYGVNSTEKGDLSSESTVSRIRTEHFPLTLESARPSHTSQYLCASSGGGQGWWADTQYFGPGTRLTVL.

The chain combines TRBV7-3 with TRBJ2-2; TRBD2 matches 9 bases. CDR1 and CDR2 (germline): SGHTA, FQGTGA. With 5 bases clipped from V and 1 base from J, the junction kept 5 bases outside the gene matches. The CDR3 runs 16 residues. The CDR3 bases are TGTGCCAGCAGCGCTCAGACTAGCGGGAACACCGGGGAGCTGTTTTTT. It is translated as CASSAQTSGNTGELFF.

This sequence joins TRBV5-1 and TRBJ1-2; 7 bases align to TRBD1. The CDR3 contains 14 residues. Germline-derived CDR1 and CDR2 are SGHRS and YFSETQ. J lost 8 bases, V lost 4 bases, and 11 bases had no gene match. CDR3 protein: CASSLYRGGVGYTF. In DNA form, the CDR3 reads TGCGCCAGCAGCCTCTACAGGGGAGGAGTAGGCTACACCTTC.

The V gene is TRBV21-1, the J gene TRBJ2-1; the D call in the table, TRBD1, was not verified against the DNA. TRBV21-1 is designated a pseudogene. The CDR3 contains 13 residues. CDR3 in amino acids: CASNLNPANEQFF. DNA of the CDR3: TGTGCCAGCAACTTAAACCCTGCCAATGAGCAGTTCTTC.

The V call is TRBV3-1, the J call TRBJ1-4; D call uncertain. The germline gives CDR1 LGHDT, CDR2 YNNKEL (reference sequence). This CDR3 comprises 13 residues. Trimming took 2 bases from V and 2 from J, leaving 3 bases between them. The CDR3 bases are TGTGCCAGCAGCCAAAGGACTAATGAAAAACTGTTTTTT. Its translation is CASSQRTNEKLFF. Looking up the rest from reference TRBV3-1 and TRBJ1-4 gives the full variable domain: DTAVSQTPKYLVTQMGNDKSIKCEQNLGHDTMYWYKQDSKKFLKIMFSYNNKELIINETVPNRFSPKSPDKAHLNLHINSLELGDSAVYFCASSQRTNEKLFFGSGTQLSVL.

The V gene is TRBV10-3, the J gene TRBJ2-5; D gene uncertain. Germline CDR1 is ENHRY and CDR2 is SYGVKD. V gave up 0 bases and J gave up 0 bases, with 8 bases separating them. This CDR3 spans 15 amino acids. CDR3 in DNA: TGTGCCATCAGTGAGTCTATAAGGGACCAAGAGACCCAGTACTTC. It is translated as CAISESIRDQETQYF.

This clonotype was counted between two and nine times. This chain links TRBV10-3 with TRBJ2-2; 13 positions match TRBD2. The CDR3 totals 16 residues. Trimming removed 4 bases from V and 5 bases from J; junction bases left unmatched: 4. Germline loops: CDR1 ENHRY, CDR2 SYGVKD. The CDR3 here is CAISGLAGGLTGELFF. Here the CDR3 DNA reads TGTGCCATCAGTGGACTAGCGGGGGGTCTAACCGGGGAGCTGTTTTTT.

The V gene is TRBV6-2 or TRBV6-3, the J gene TRBJ2-1; the D is unclear. V lost 5 bases and J 9 bases, leaving 14 bases between the germline ends. The germline V gene encodes CDR1 MNHEY and CDR2 SVGEGT. The CDR3 extends over 13 amino acids. This chain's CDR3 is CASSHMRAGEQFF. As DNA, the CDR3 is TGTGCCAGCAGTCACATGAGAGCTGGTGAGCAGTTCTTC.

This clonotype was found many times. The rearrangement links TRBV20-1 to TRBJ2-3, with a weak D call TRBD1 (5 bases). The germline V gene encodes CDR1 DFQATT and CDR2 SNEGSKA (reference sequence). The CDR3 has 14 amino acids. V lost 0 bases and J 8 bases, leaving 15 bases between the germline ends. The CDR3 DNA sequence: TGCAGTGCTAGAGACCACCAGGGAATTGTTACGCAGTATTTT. This encodes CSARDHQGIVTQYF.

This clonotype turned up a few times. The chain is built from TRBV5-1 and TRBJ1-1; D is unclear. The germline gives CDR1 SGHRS, CDR2 YFSETQ. The CDR3 contains 13 residues. V shed 5 bases and J shed 3 bases, with 11 bases lying between them. CDR3 nucleotide sequence: TGCGCCAGCAGGTCTCGTGGGGACACTGAAGCTTTCTTT. The encoded protein is CASRSRGDTEAFF.

The rearrangement links TRBV7-9 to TRBJ2-1; 9 nucleotides align to TRBD2. CDR3 size: 15 residues. J lost 8 bases, V lost 8 bases, and 13 bases had no gene match. Germline V gives CDR1 SEHNR, CDR2 FQNEAQ (reference sequence). The CDR3 protein is CASPDRREGLHEQFF. In nucleotides, the CDR3 is TGTGCCAGCCCCGATCGGCGGGAGGGCCTGCATGAGCAGTTCTTC.

The chain carries TRBV7-2 and TRBJ2-7, with 9 bases fitting TRBD1. The length of the CDR3 is 16 residues. Per the germline V gene, CDR1 is SGHTA and CDR2 is FQGNSA. The V segment lost 5 bases and the J segment 4 bases; nucleotides outside the gene matches: 12. The CDR3 DNA sequence: TGTGCCAGCAGCATCGCCCCGGGACAGGGACAGTACGAGCAGTACTTC. Translation: CASSIAPGQGQYEQYF.

The chain employs TRBV29-1 and TRBJ2-3; D possibly corresponds to TRBD2 (5 bases). Germline V gene sequence: CDR1 SQVTM, CDR2 ANQGSEA. The CDR3 consists of 12 residues. The V end lost 7 bases, the J end lost 3 bases, and 11 bases lay between the germline ends. CDR3: CSGRPRTDTQYF. The CDR3 nucleotides read TGCAGCGGGAGGCCTCGGACAGATACGCAGTATTTT.

This clonotype was counted a single time. This rearrangement joins TRBV5-8 to TRBJ2-4, with D tentatively TRBD1 or TRBD2 (5 bases each). The germline V and J ends were trimmed by 4 bases and 0 bases, with 14 bases remaining between them. Germline V CDR1 and CDR2: SGHTS, YDEGEE. This CDR3 has 16 residues. CDR3 amino acids: CASSPSWGIAKNIQYF. CDR3 nucleotides: TGTGCCAGCAGCCCATCTTGGGGGATAGCCAAAAACATTCAGTACTTC.

The table lists this clonotype with a few counts. V gene TRBV28 combines with J gene TRBJ2-6, with D perhaps matching TRBD2 (6 bases). CDR1 and CDR2 (germline): MDHEN, SYDVKM. V was shortened by 5 bases and J by 0 bases, with 8 bases between the two germline ends. This CDR3 is built from 15 residues. The CDR3 DNA follows: TGTGCCAGCAGTGGGGGGAACTCTGGGGCCAACGTCCTGACTTTC. It codes for CASSGGNSGANVLTF.

V gene TRBV29-1 combines with J gene TRBJ2-1; either TRBD1 or TRBD2 may supply D (5 bases each). Per germline, CDR1 SQVTM and CDR2 ANQGSEA. The CDR3 is 11 residues long. V dropped 4 bases and J dropped 10 bases, with 11 bases sitting between them. The CDR3 DNA sequence: TGCAGCGTTGGAGGGGACCCCGAGCAGTTCTTC. Translation: CSVGGDPEQFF.

This clonotype has only a few counts. V is TRBV7-6 and J is TRBJ1-5, with D unclear. The CDR3 has 15 amino acids. Trimming pared 1 base from V and 2 bases from J, leaving 9 bases between. Germline V gene sequence: CDR1 SGHVS, CDR2 FNYEAQ. The CDR3 coding sequence is TGTGCCAGCAGCTTAGTCGCCGGTCGCAATCAGCCCCAGCATTTT. It is translated as CASSLVAGRNQPQHF. Full variable domain (missing parts from reference TRBV7-6 and TRBJ1-5): GAGVSQSPRYKVTKRGQDVALRCDPISGHVSLYWYRQALGQGPEFLTYFNYEAQQDKSGLPNDRFSAERPEGSISTLTIQRTEQRDSAMYRCASSLVAGRNQPQHFGDGTRLSIL.

This clonotype was detected a few times. The chain couples TRBV15 to TRBJ1-5; no clear D gene. V was pared by 3 bases and J by 0 bases, with 6 bases between. The CDR3 is 14 amino acids. From germline, CDR1 is LNHNV and CDR2 YYDKDF (reference sequence). The CDR3 coding sequence is TGTGCCACCAGCAGCAGTAATAGCAATCAGCCCCAGCATTTT. Translated, it gives CATSSSNSNQPQHF. The complete variable domain, with remaining parts taken from reference TRBV15 and TRBJ1-5, reads DAMVIQNPRYQVTQFGKPVTLSCSQTLNHNVMYWYQQKSSQAPKLLFHYYDKDFNNEADTPDNFQSRRPNTSFCFLDIRSPGLGDTAMYLCATSSSNSNQPQHFGDGTRLSIL.